Described below is a single TCR beta chain sequence and its context. There is no known antigen for this receptor. No clone much larger than this one lies a single base away; base qualities are absent. The data are from a study of shared T cell receptors in the human thymus (dated by TCRdb to the early 2020s). Some background on the complete study: The study examined how the human thymus generates shared, self-reactive T-cell receptor alpha chains.

Libraries were constructed by the immunoSEQ multiplex PCR assay. Not all clones reach the TCRdb copy of this immuneACCESS table, which keeps in-frame sequences only. Checked studies attribute under half of the gap to unresolved V genes and leave the rest unexplained. The table for this sample lists about 660,000 clones; 88% of them were counted only once. The top ten constitute 0.0095% to 0.013% of the sample. The CDR3 numbers 12 residues from cysteine through phenylalanine. Only the CDR3 region is kept as DNA, spanning 36 bases read in frame from base 1. Reading the germline V gene (reference sequence) gives CDR1 PRHDT and CDR2 FYEKMQ. Between the V and J ends, shortened by 5 bases and 3 bases respectively, the junction contains 8 bases. The data also belong to a second study, concerning human thymus T cells. From the second report: Immunologically healthy infants undergoing open corrective cardiac surgery for congenital heart defects in Finland were used as donors. Thymus tissue was collected as surgical resects that were removed during corrective cardiac surgery. Usage of V and J gene segments appeared to be biased in both the thymic and the peripheral blood repertoires. The related research found that thymic TCR repertoires overlapped highly between unrelated individuals. The study characterized TCR alpha and beta repertoires from about 8 infant thymus samples and a few related peripheral blood samples. Donor ages ranged from about 6 to 250 days, and the cohort comprised five to seven male and a couple of female infants. Thymocytes were mechanically released from the tissue and were stored as pellets of roughly 10-34 million cells at -70 degrees C. Genomic DNA was extracted from frozen cell pellets with a QIAsymphony instrument. The immunoSEQ multiplex PCR assay was used to amplify the TCRB and TCRAD loci from a standardized quantity of quality-controlled genomic DNA. The amplicons covered the V(D)J region and were long enough to include the CDR3 and to identify the V and J genes. Through the commercial immunoSEQ service, the amplicons were sequenced on an Illumina platform. Primer bias and sequencing errors were corrected as previously described, and TCRAD and TCRB definitions were based on the IMGT database. Analysis of the repertoires was done with immunoSEQ Analyzer 3.0 and VDJTools and included basic statistics, V/J segment usage, diversity estimates, rarefaction and pairwise overlap. Diversity was estimated using the Chao1, ChaoE, Efron-Thisted, Shannon and inverse Simpson indices, and was also estimated on datasets down-sampled to the size of the smallest sample. Repertoire overlap was assessed by strict matching of CDR3 nucleotide sequence, V gene and J gene, and clustering was done by Jaccard-based multidimensional scaling. Thymus samples yielded on average roughly 810,000 unique TCRB clonotypes, compared with 65,000 to 100,000 from blood samples.

The sequence derives from a boy under two years old with a congenital heart defect. Donor details come from another sample of the same person, matched by shared clones. Material: thymocytes. The V gene is TRBV13 and the J gene is TRBJ2-7, with the D gene not clear enough to name. In nucleotide form, the sequence is TGTGCCAGCAGCAAATGGCTCTACGAGCAGTACTTC. Translation gives CASSKWLYEQYF. The variable domain in full, with residues beyond the CDR3 obtained from the reference TRBV13 and TRBJ2-7 genes, is AAGVIQSPRHLIKEKRETATLKCYPIPRHDTVYWYQQGPGQDPQFLISFYEKMQSDKGSIPDRFSAQQFSDYHSELNMSSLELGDSALYFCASSKWLYEQYFGPGTRLTVT.